The clone carrying this TCR beta chain has a single count. As yet, its antigen is unknown. This sample was included in a study of shared clonotypes between healthy human individuals. At the level of the study: The donor pool was made up of two women and a few men aged 18 to 49.

The table came from immunoSEQ multiplex PCR; TCRdb's copy has only in-frame clones and leaves some out. The sample includes some 790,000 clones, 72% of them seen just once. The CDR3 runs 16 residues. CDR1 and CDR2 from the germline V gene are KGHSH and LQKENI. V lost 3 bases, J lost 3 bases, and 8 bases stayed unmatched. Findings and limits, study-wide: Rarefaction exposed incomplete sorted-subset sequencing despite large depth. Memory subsets generally showed smaller estimated richness than naive subsets did.

The genes are TRBV18 and TRBJ2-3; the match to TRBD1 covers 8 bases. Sequencing was done on a sample of memory CD4+ T cells sorted from blood. The subset here: CD45RA-negative fraction. This sequence was found in a woman in her twenties or thirties in good health. CDR3 DNA sequence: TGTGCCAGCTCACCTTTCACCGGGACAGGTACAGATACGCAGTATTTT. As protein: CASSPFTGTGTDTQYF. Using reference TRBV18 and TRBJ2-3 for the parts outside the CDR3, the full variable domain is NAGVMQNPRHLVRRRGQEARLRCSPMKGHSHVYWYRQLPEEGLKFMVYLQKENIIDESGMPKERFSAEFPKEGPSILRIQQVVRGDSAAYFCASSPFTGTGTDTQYFGPGTRLTVL.